These T cell receptor beta chains were read from a single sample in a study of cytomegalovirus exposure and HLA in healthy donors. Sequencing was performed with immunoSEQ multiplex PCR; in TCRdb, only in-frame clones are kept and a portion is missing. The sample consists of some 87,000 clones, 70% to 85% of them appearing once. The sequencing sample was made of PBMCs. The receptors derive from a man aged 25-40 years in good health and CMV-seronegative. The CDR3 runs from the conserved cysteine through the conserved F or W. A D gene is named only where the DNA matches it firmly. The size of a clone is reported for some rows only, either as once, few or many, or as a class for expanded clones.

D,J,V,size,DNA,CDR3
TRBD1,TRBJ1-4,TRBV28,few,TGTGCCAGCAGCTCCGACAGGGGTTGGGGAAAACTGTTTTTT,CASSSDRGWGKLFF
-,TRBJ1-4,TRBV27,-,TGTGCCAGCAGTTTATCCGGGATTAATGAAAAACTGTTTTTT,CASSLSGINEKLFF
TRBD1,TRBJ2-7,TRBV5-5,-,TGTGCCAGCAGCTTGTTTCCAGGGGGTGAGACCTACGAGCAGTACTTC,CASSLFPGGETYEQYF
TRBD1,TRBJ2-5,TRBV5-1,-,TGCGCCAGCAGCTCCGCGACAGGGGCCTCCGAGACCCAGTACTTC,CASSSATGASETQYF
TRBD1,TRBJ1-4,TRBV7-6,-,TGTGCCAGCAGCTCGAACCGGGACAGGGATGAAAAACTGTTTTTT,CASSSNRDRDEKLFF
TRBD1,TRBJ1-6,TRBV5-8,-,TGTGCCAGCAGCCCGGACAGGTTCGGGTCACCCCTCCACTTT,CASSPDRFGSPLHF
TRBD1,TRBJ1-1,TRBV2,-,TGTGCCAGCAGTCCAGACAGGGTCACTGAAGCTTTCTTT,CASSPDRVTEAFF
-,TRBJ1-1,TRBV25-1,-,TGTGCCAGCAGTGAAAGGGGGTGGAACACTGAAGCTTTCTTT,CASSERGWNTEAFF
TRBD2,TRBJ2-7,TRBV18,-,TGTGCCAGCTCACCAGGAAGGAGCGGGAGTAAGGACGAGCAGTACTTC,CASSPGRSGSKDEQYF
TRBD1,TRBJ2-2,TRBV2,-,TGTGCCAGCAGTCACTTCGGGACAGGCAACACCGGGGAGCTGTTTTTT,CASSHFGTGNTGELFF
-,TRBJ1-3,TRBV5-1,-,TGCGCCAGCAGCTTGGATATTTCTCCCGGAAACACCATATATTTT,CASSLDISPGNTIYF
TRBD2,TRBJ2-5,TRBV19,-,TGTGCCAGTAGAACCCGGGGGGAAGAGACCCAGTACTTC,CASRTRGEETQYF
-,TRBJ1-5,TRBV6-5,-,TGTGCCAGCAGTTCGTCCCCCCCGGGAACACAGCCCCAGCATTTT,CASSSSPPGTQPQHF
TRBD1,TRBJ2-2,TRBV7-3,-,TGTGCCAGCAGTTCCTGGACAGGGAACACCGGGGAGCTGTTTTTT,CASSSWTGNTGELFF
TRBD1,TRBJ2-1,TRBV9,-,TGTGCCAGCAGCGTAGCCCCGGAGGGGACAGGGGGTTCGCAGTTCTTC,CASSVAPEGTGGSQFF
TRBD1,TRBJ2-5,TRBV29-1,-,TGCAGCGCTCCTCGGACAGGGGGCTTTGGGGAGACCCAGTACTTC,CSAPRTGGFGETQYF
TRBD1,TRBJ2-7,TRBV11-3,-,TGTGCCAGCAGCTGGTATGGGGACAGTCGAACCTACGAGCAGTACTTC,CASSWYGDSRTYEQYF
TRBD1,TRBJ1-1,TRBV6-1,-,TGTGCCAGCAGTGAATGGGACAGGGTGAACACTGAAGCTTTCTTT,CASSEWDRVNTEAFF
-,TRBJ1-6,TRBV7-9,once,TGTGCCAGCAGCAGAGGGGGACACCGGAGCTCCTATAATTCACCCCTCCACTTT,CASSRGGHRSSYNSPLHF
TRBD2,TRBJ2-1,TRBV9,-,TGTGCCAGCAGCGTAACTAGCGGGGGGGGTTCCTACAATGAGCAGTTCTTC,CASSVTSGGGSYNEQFF
TRBD1,TRBJ1-1,TRBV19,-,TGTGCCAGTAGCAAATTGCCCGGGACAGTGAACACTGAAGCTTTCTTT,CASSKLPGTVNTEAFF
TRBD1,TRBJ1-6,TRBV18,-,TGTGCCAGCTCACCACAACAGGGGGCAGGGTCACCCCTCCACTTT,CASSPQQGAGSPLHF
-,TRBJ2-7,TRBV6-1,once,TGTGCCAGCAGTGAAGGGGCTGCGCAGTACTTC,CASSEGAAQYF
-,TRBJ1-2,TRBV30,-,TGTGCCTGGAGTCCGGGACTTGGGGGCTATGGCTACACCTTC,CAWSPGLGGYGYTF